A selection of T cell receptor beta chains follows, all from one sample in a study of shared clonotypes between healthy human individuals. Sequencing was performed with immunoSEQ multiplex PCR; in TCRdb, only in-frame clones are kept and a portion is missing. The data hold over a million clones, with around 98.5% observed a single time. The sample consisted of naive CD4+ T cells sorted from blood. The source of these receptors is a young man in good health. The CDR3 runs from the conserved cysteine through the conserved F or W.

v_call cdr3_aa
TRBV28 CASGGLPGDTEAFF
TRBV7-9 CAGFQQGANTGELFF
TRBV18 CASSPPPAGGANVLTF
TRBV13 CASSGKVWEQYF
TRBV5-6 CASSAILAGVGNEQFF
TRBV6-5 CASRPGPRETQYF
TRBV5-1 CASSGTSGRTVRYEQYF
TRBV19 CASRKTSGSYEQYF
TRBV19 CASSKRETGDTQYF
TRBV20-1 CSAKTPYEQYF
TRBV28 CASSLERGVYEQYF
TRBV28 CASCGSTDTQYF
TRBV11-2 CASSLKAGVGEQFF
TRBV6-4 CASSDSGLPRNEQFF
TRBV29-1 CSVLSETAYEQYF
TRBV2 CASSVSGPYNEQFF
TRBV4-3 CASSQVGLRGSGANVLTF
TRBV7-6 CASSLVGDRGPNGYTF
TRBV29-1 CSAGISGEQYF
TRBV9 CASSKGQGVSYEQYF
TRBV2 CASRFSLGGETQYF
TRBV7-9 CASSLANRGSVGNTIYF
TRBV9 CASSPRDRASYEQYF
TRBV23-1 CAIQPRGDEQYF
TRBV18 CASSPLGPVDEQYF
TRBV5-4 CASSLRIYRDNEQFF
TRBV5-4 CASSAGADNEKLFF
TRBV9 CPRSGERIITYNEQFF
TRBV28 CASKLSGSIYEQYF
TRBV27 CASRYDRGYNEQFF